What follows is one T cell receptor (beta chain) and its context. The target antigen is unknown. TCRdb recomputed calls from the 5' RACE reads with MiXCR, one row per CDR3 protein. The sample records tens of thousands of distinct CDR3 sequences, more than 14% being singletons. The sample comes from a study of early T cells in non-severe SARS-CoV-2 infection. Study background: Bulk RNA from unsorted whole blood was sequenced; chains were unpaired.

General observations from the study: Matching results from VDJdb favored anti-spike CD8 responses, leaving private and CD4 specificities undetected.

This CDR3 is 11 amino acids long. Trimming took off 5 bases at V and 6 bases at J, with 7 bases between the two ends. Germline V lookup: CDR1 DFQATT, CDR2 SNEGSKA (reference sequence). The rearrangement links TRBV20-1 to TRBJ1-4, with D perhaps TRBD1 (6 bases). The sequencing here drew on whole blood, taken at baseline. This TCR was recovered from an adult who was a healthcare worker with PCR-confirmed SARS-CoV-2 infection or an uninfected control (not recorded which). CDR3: CSAGGHEKLFF. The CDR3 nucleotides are TGCAGTGCTGGGGGCCATGAAAAACTGTTTTTT.